A selection of T cell receptor beta chains follows, all from one sample in a study. TCRdb used MiXCR to reprocess the RT-PCR reads, holding one entry per CDR3 protein. The table shows approximately 720,000 distinct CDR3 sequences, with about 14% occurring only once. The sequencing sample was made of memory CD4+ T cells from blood. Receptors were obtained from a female donor in good health, serving as a healthy control. The CDR3 runs from the conserved cysteine through the conserved F or W. D genes are given only for firm matches. Rows may omit the clone size; those that give it use once, few, many or a size class.

CASSLALVYGYTF | TGTGCCAGCAGCTTAGCTTTAGTCTATGGCTACACCTTC | few | . | TRBJ1-2 | TRBV7-2
CASSSGLPTDTQYF | TGCGCCAGCAGCTCTGGACTTCCCACAGATACGCAGTATTTT | few | . | TRBJ2-3 | TRBV5-1
CASSGDRVRELFF | TGTGCCAGCAGTGGAGACAGGGTCCGGGAGCTGTTTTTT | once | TRBD1 | TRBJ2-2 | TRBV2
CASSPFRGHSSNQPQHF | TGTGCCAGCTCACCTTTCAGGGGGCATTCTAGCAATCAGCCCCAGCATTTT | . | TRBD1 | TRBJ1-5 | TRBV18
CASSSQGGHYGYTF | TGTGCCAGCAGCTCCCAAGGGGGCCACTATGGCTACACCTTC | many | TRBD1 | TRBJ1-2 | TRBV7-2
CASSKDRFTYNEQFF | TGTGCCAGCAGCAAGGACAGATTTACTTACAATGAGCAGTTCTTC | . | . | TRBJ2-1 | TRBV7-6
CASSEDEHGTQGFF | TGCGCCAGCAGTGAGGACGAACACGGGACACAGGGGTTCTTC | . | . | TRBJ2-1 | TRBV10-1
CASSESLAGRETQYF | TGTGCCAGCAGTGAATCACTAGCGGGACGGGAGACCCAGTACTTC | few | TRBD2 | TRBJ2-5 | TRBV6-1
CAWSGGDTEAFF | TGTGCCTGGTCCGGGGGCGACACTGAAGCTTTCTTT | few | . | TRBJ1-1 | TRBV30
CASSQGGGRTEAFF | TGCGCCAGCAGCCAGGGAGGCGGGCGCACTGAAGCTTTCTTT | many | . | TRBJ1-1 | TRBV5-1
CSARDWRGGPTNEKLFF | TGCAGTGCTAGAGATTGGAGGGGGGGTCCAACTAATGAAAAACTGTTTTTT | few | . | TRBJ1-4 | TRBV20-1
CASSQDGTEVGYTF | TGCGCCAGCAGCCAAGATGGGACAGAGGTTGGCTACACCTTC | few | TRBD1 | TRBJ1-2 | TRBV4-3
CASTPGASLLYNEQFF | TGTGCCAGCACCCCCGGGGCCAGTCTGTTATACAATGAGCAGTTCTTC | . | . | TRBJ2-1 | TRBV11-2
CASSQGRGHNSGANVLTF | TGTGCCAGCTCCCAGGGCAGGGGGCATAATTCTGGGGCCAACGTCCTGACTTTC | . | TRBD1 | TRBJ2-6 | TRBV18
CASSLRDRGNKAFF | TGTGCCAGCAGTTTAAGAGACCGGGGGAATAAAGCTTTCTTT | few | . | TRBJ1-1 | TRBV27
CAISESAGYNEQFF | TGTGCCATCAGTGAGTCAGCCGGTTACAATGAGCAGTTCTTC | many | . | TRBJ2-1 | TRBV10-3
CASSPGGLAYTGELFF | TGTGCCAGCAGCCCCGGGGGACTAGCGTACACCGGGGAGCTGTTTTTT | few | TRBD2 | TRBJ2-2 | TRBV11-2
CASSPSGSGRARNEQFF | TGTGCCAGCAGCCCCTCCGGGAGCGGGAGGGCCCGGAATGAGCAGTTCTTC | few | TRBD2 | TRBJ2-1 | TRBV14
CSARTGHLNTEAFF | TGCAGTGCTCGAACGGGACACCTGAACACTGAAGCTTTCTTT | many | . | TRBJ1-1 | TRBV20-1
CASSRTSRDTQYF | TGTGCCAGCAGCAGGACTAGCCGCGATACGCAGTATTTT | . | TRBD2 | TRBJ2-3 | TRBV7-9
CASSLRTSGISYEQYF | TGTGCCAGCAGCCTTCGGACTAGCGGGATCTCCTACGAGCAGTACTTC | many | TRBD2 | TRBJ2-7 | TRBV6-5
CSASYSLVLYTF | TGCAGTGCTAGTTACTCCCTTGTACTCTACACCTTC | . | . | TRBJ1-2 | TRBV20-1
CASSLRGLADYEQYF | TGTGCCAGCAGCCTAAGGGGACTAGCGGACTACGAGCAGTACTTC | . | TRBD2 | TRBJ2-7 | TRBV3-1
CASSQDLRADQPQHF | TGCGCCAGCAGCCAAGATCTGAGGGCGGATCAGCCCCAGCATTTT | many | . | TRBJ1-5 | TRBV4-1
CASSRRQALYGYTF | TGTGCCAGCAGTCGCAGACAGGCCCTCTATGGCTACACCTTC | few | . | TRBJ1-2 | TRBV28
CASSYSGLAGVRGEQFF | TGTGCCAGCAGTTACTCGGGACTAGCGGGAGTGCGTGGTGAGCAGTTCTTC | many | TRBD2 | TRBJ2-1 | TRBV6-5
CATSRGTAETQYF | TGTGCCACCAGCAGGGGGACAGCAGAGACCCAGTACTTC | . | TRBD1 | TRBJ2-5 | TRBV15
CASSLERGTDTQYF | TGCGCCAGCAGCTTGGAAAGGGGTACAGATACGCAGTATTTT | many | . | TRBJ2-3 | TRBV5-1
CAIRQGQGQPQHF | TGTGCCATCAGACAGGGCCAGGGTCAGCCCCAGCATTTT | few | . | TRBJ1-5 | TRBV10-3
CASSLAGSSGAYEQYF | TGTGCCAGCAGTTTAGCGGGGTCTAGCGGGGCCTACGAGCAGTACTTC | many | TRBD2 | TRBJ2-7 | TRBV28
CASTAWMTGGMNTEAFF | TGTGCCAGCACCGCCTGGATGACGGGGGGAATGAACACTGAAGCTTTCTTT | . | . | TRBJ1-1 | TRBV6-2/TRBV6-3
CASSRSGGAGDQPQHF | TGCGCCAGCTCCCGGTCGGGGGGCGCCGGGGATCAGCCCCAGCATTTT | . | . | TRBJ1-5 | TRBV10-2
CASSQDRVGGGYTF | TGTGCCAGCAGCCAAGATCGGGTAGGCGGAGGCTACACCTTC | few | . | TRBJ1-2 | TRBV3-1
CSAPRTASYEQYF | TGCAGTGCTCCTCGGACAGCCTCCTACGAGCAGTACTTC | many | . | TRBJ2-7 | TRBV20-1
CASTTPGTSGAGNSPLHF | TGTGCCAGCACCACTCCGGGAACCTCGGGCGCGGGGAATTCACCCCTCCACTTT | few | . | TRBJ1-6 | TRBV6-2/TRBV6-3
CASGSGTGGIGELFF | TGTGCCAGCGGAAGCGGGACAGGGGGCATCGGGGAGCTGTTTTTT | . | TRBD1 | TRBJ2-2 | TRBV27
CSANPAGGGPDTQYF | TGCAGTGCTAATCCTGCGGGAGGGGGCCCAGATACGCAGTATTTT | many | TRBD2 | TRBJ2-3 | TRBV20-1
CASSPLSSSYNEQFF | TGCGCCAGCAGCCCTCTGAGTTCCTCCTACAATGAGCAGTTCTTC | . | . | TRBJ2-1 | TRBV5-1
CASSVSHGEGSPLHF | TGTGCCAGCAGTGTGTCCCATGGGGAGGGATCACCCCTCCACTTT | . | . | TRBJ1-6 | TRBV2
CASSPRGTGTSEQYF | TGTGCCAGCTCACCACGGGGGACAGGGACCTCCGAGCAGTACTTC | few | TRBD1 | TRBJ2-7 | TRBV18
CSAAPRGQGTQYF | TGCAGTGCCGCACCCAGGGGTCAAGGGACCCAGTACTTC | many | . | TRBJ2-5 | TRBV20-1
CASSLDPDSSNYGYTF | TGTGCCAGCAGCTTAGACCCGGACAGCTCTAACTATGGCTACACCTTC | many | . | TRBJ1-2 | TRBV7-2
CASSQNSEPSGNTIYF | TGTGCCAGCAGCCAGAACAGCGAGCCGTCTGGAAACACCATATATTTT | few | . | TRBJ1-3 | TRBV4-2
CASSVQGHLNTEAFF | TGTGCCAGTAGTGTACAGGGACACCTGAACACTGAAGCTTTCTTT | few | . | TRBJ1-1 | TRBV19
CASSQDPSIGTEAFF | TGCGCCAGCAGCCAAGACCCCAGCATCGGGACTGAAGCTTTCTTT | . | . | TRBJ1-1 | TRBV4-3
CASSLAGTSIHEQFF | TGTGCCAGCAGCTTAGCAGGGACTAGCATCCATGAGCAGTTCTTC | few | TRBD2 | TRBJ2-1 | TRBV7-8
CSATSFNSYNEQFF | TGCAGTGCTACCAGTTTTAACTCCTACAATGAGCAGTTCTTC | many | . | TRBJ2-1 | TRBV20-1
CSASDGRGLQGYTF | TGCAGTGCTAGTGACGGCAGGGGGCTACAGGGCTACACCTTC | few | TRBD1 | TRBJ1-2 | TRBV20-1
CASSQLGLAAHPYEQYF | TGTGCCAGCAGCCAATTAGGACTAGCGGCCCATCCTTACGAGCAGTACTTC | . | TRBD2 | TRBJ2-7 | TRBV3-1
CASSQAGGPRIDEQYF | TGTGCCAGCAGCCAAGCCGGGGGTCCCCGGATTGACGAGCAGTACTTC | few | . | TRBJ2-7 | TRBV3-1
CSAPRTGSTDTQYF | TGCAGTGCTCCCCGGACAGGGTCAACAGATACGCAGTATTTT | many | TRBD1 | TRBJ2-3 | TRBV20-1
CASSLTPGQGVQPQHF | TGCGCCAGCAGCTTGACACCGGGACAGGGGGTTCAGCCCCAGCATTTT | . | TRBD1 | TRBJ1-5 | TRBV5-1
CASSVDSGNSPLHF | TGTGCCAGCAGCGTGGACAGTGGAAATTCACCCCTCCACTTT | few | . | TRBJ1-6 | TRBV9
CATSRTSMNTEAFF | TGTGCCACCTCGAGGACCTCTATGAACACTGAAGCTTTCTTT | many | . | TRBJ1-1 | TRBV6-5
CASTLDTVRGYTF | TGTGCCAGCACCCTGGACACTGTTCGTGGCTACACCTTC | few | . | TRBJ1-2 | TRBV12-3/TRBV12-4
CATWDRDYEQYF | TGTGCCACCTGGGACAGAGACTACGAGCAGTACTTC | few | TRBD1 | TRBJ2-7 | TRBV28
CSARVSGSGEKLFF | TGCAGTGCTAGAGTATCAGGGTCGGGTGAAAAACTGTTTTTT | . | . | TRBJ1-4 | TRBV20-1
CASSSSLAANEQFF | TGTGCCAGCAGCTCTTCACTAGCTGCCAATGAGCAGTTCTTC | many | . | TRBJ2-1 | TRBV7-2
CASSRGRESGYTF | TGTGCCTCCTCACGGGGCAGGGAGAGTGGCTACACCTTC | many | . | TRBJ1-2 | TRBV5-6